This entry features one T cell receptor (beta chain) sequence. The method was immunoSEQ multiplex PCR; TCRdb's version includes in-frame clones alone and lacks a portion of them. The repertoire holds roughly 250,000 clones, around nine tenths seen once, with 2% to 2.5% in the top ten. This specimen belongs to a study of blood T cell repertoires in COVID-19. This CDR3 contains 11 residues. Trimming left V 9 bases short and J 2 bases short, with 6 bases between. Per germline, CDR1 LNHDA and CDR2 SQIVND (reference sequence). Material for sequencing was peripheral blood. This clonotype was obtained from a woman between 40 and 55 years old who had recovered from COVID-19. The chain joins TRBV19 to TRBJ2-3; D is undetermined. CDR3 loop: CASRYTDTQYF. The CDR3 nucleotides are TGTGCCAGCAGGTACACAGATACGCAGTATTTT.